What follows describes a single TCR beta chain. The antigen remains unidentified. This CDR3 has 18 amino acids. CDR1 and CDR2 (germline): LNHDA, SQIVND (reference sequence). The V gene end was trimmed by 4 bases and the J gene end by 3 bases; junction bases not matched to a gene: 12. Tens of thousands of T cell genomes, or around 200 ng DNA, went into the sorted-subset replicate PCRs. The method was immunoSEQ multiplex PCR; TCRdb's version includes in-frame clones alone and lacks a portion of them. The sample has roughly 2.6 million clones; about 92% are singletons. This record belongs to a study of shared clonotypes between healthy human individuals. Study-wide findings and caveats: Generation probabilities of non-shared clonotypes were lower (relative to those shared by all four donors). Though the depth was large, rarefaction showed that sorted-subset sequencing was incomplete.

The sample was naive CD4+ T cells sorted from blood. Subset in this sample: CD45RA+ positively selected. The chain joins TRBV19 to TRBJ2-2; 9 bases fit TRBD1. The receptor's source is a man between 18 and 35 years old in good health. The CDR3 nucleotides read TGTGCCAGTAGTACCTCACCGGGGACAGGGTTGTACACCGGGGAGCTGTTTTTT. Encoded protein: CASSTSPGTGLYTGELFF.